Each of the 6 T cell receptor beta chains below was sequenced from the same sample in a study of T cell repertoires in cytomegalovirus infection. A single record per CDR3 protein comes from TCRdb applying MiXCR to the reads. The table includes about 400,000 distinct CDR3 sequences, 15% to 20% detected once. The specimen was PBMCs. The receptors shown here come from a human donor in good health (CMV status not recorded). Some clones in this sample may be carry-over from other donors' samples.

In its sample, this clonotype was seen many times. The rearrangement links TRBV7-9 to TRBJ2-1; TRBD2 is a possible D gene (6 bases). CDR3 length: 16 amino acids. V lost 2 bases and J lost 5, with 16 bases in between. CDR1 SEHNR and CDR2 FQNEAQ come from the germline V gene (reference sequence). This CDR3 reads CASSLPSRGSDNEQFF. The CDR3 DNA is TGTGCCAGCAGCTTACCCTCACGGGGGAGCGACAATGAGCAGTTCTTC.

This chain uses TRBV7-9 with TRBJ1-3; D gene ambiguous. There are 15 residues in the CDR3. Germline V gives CDR1 SEHNR, CDR2 FQNEAQ (reference sequence). The V gene lost 8 bases and the J gene lost 3 bases, with 17 bases spanning the gap. The CDR3 here is CASATVAGLGNTIYF. DNA of the CDR3: TGTGCCAGCGCCACCGTTGCAGGACTTGGAAACACCATATATTTT.

This clonotype has just a few counts. This chain connects TRBV2 to TRBJ2-3; tentative D call: TRBD2 (5 bases). The CDR3 runs 14 residues. Germline CDR1 is SNHLY and CDR2 is FYNNEI. V was clipped by 7 bases and J by 2 bases, with 13 bases between them. The CDR3: CASIPGLYTDTQYF. The CDR3 DNA reads as TGTGCCAGCATTCCTGGACTTTACACAGATACGCAGTATTTT. The variable domain in full, with the rest retrieved from reference TRBV2 and TRBJ2-3, is EPEVTQTPSHQVTQMGQEVILRCVPISNHLYFYWYRQILGQKVEFLVSFYNNEISEKSEIFDDQFSVERPDGSNFTLKIRSTKLEDSAMYFCASIPGLYTDTQYFGPGTRLTVL.

V is TRBV7-2 and J is TRBJ1-1, with a possible D match to TRBD1 (6 bases). Germline V gene data show CDR1 as SGHTA and CDR2 as FQGNSA. Trimming stripped 1 base from V and 5 bases from J, with 14 bases between. CDR3 length: 15 amino acids. As DNA, the CDR3 is TGTGCCAGCAGCTTAGTCCGGGGGGCGGGAACTGAAGCTTTCTTT. It specifies CASSLVRGAGTEAFF. Full variable domain (rest looked up from reference TRBV7-2 and TRBJ1-1): GAGVSQSPSNKVTEKGKDVELRCDPISGHTALYWYRQSLGQGLEFLIYFQGNSAPDKSGLPSDRFSAERTGGSVSTLTIQRTQQEDSAVYLCASSLVRGAGTEAFFGQGTRLTVV.

This clonotype was seen a handful of times. J is TRBJ2-4 and V is TRBV19, with a weak D call TRBD1 (8 bases). The germline V and J ends were trimmed by 4 bases and 2 bases, with 15 bases remaining between them. The CDR3 has 16 residues. Germline lookup yields CDR1 LNHDA and CDR2 SQIVND (reference sequence). The CDR3 sequence: CASSTEQGGSKNIQYF. The CDR3 DNA follows: TGTGCCAGTAGTACGGAACAGGGGGGGTCCAAAAACATTCAGTACTTC. The full variable domain, in which reference TRBV19 and TRBJ2-4 provide the parts outside the CDR3, is DGGITQSPKYLFRKEGQNVTLSCEQNLNHDAMYWYRQDPGQGLRLIYYSQIVNDFQKGDIAEGYSVSREKKESFPLTVTSAQKNPTAFYLCASSTEQGGSKNIQYFGAGTRLSVL.

A note on this clonotype: Since a much larger clone is just one base distant, this may be a read error. The chain employs TRBV7-9 and TRBJ2-1, with D tentatively TRBD1 (5 bases). This CDR3 comprises 11 residues. CDR1 is SEHNR, CDR2 FQNEAQ, per germline (reference sequence). Here the CDR3 DNA reads TGTGCCAAGGGGTCCTACATTGAGCAGTTCTTC. It translates to CAKGSYIEQFF.